The 14 T cell receptor beta chains below all came from one sample that was sequenced in a study of vaccination and CD4 T cells after COVID-19. Their specific antigens are unknown. Sequence data for DNA of cultured CD4+ T cells were generated by the Oncomine TCR Beta short-read assay. TCRdb itself ran the PCR reads through MiXCR, one entry per CDR3 protein. The table shows 20,000 to 25,000 distinct CDR3 sequences, with approximately 67% occurring only once. Regarding treatment: roughly 11-day PBMC culture with coronavirus spike peptide pools or control peptides (ViraFEST assay). This specimen was CD4+ T cells from blood, cultured in vitro, taken before SARS-CoV-2 vaccination. These receptors all come from a human donor who received a COVID-19 vaccine.

This clonotype has more than one count but fewer than ten. This chain joins TRBV7-9 and TRBJ2-1; no firm D call. Trimming took off 3 bases at V and 0 bases at J, with 12 bases between the two ends. CDR3 length: 16 residues. In germline, CDR1 is SEHNR, CDR2 FQNEAQ (reference sequence). Written as DNA, the CDR3 is TGTGCCAGCAGCTTCAAGGTTGGGGTCTCCTACAATGAGCAGTTCTTC. Its translation: CASSFKVGVSYNEQFF.

This sequence joins TRBV7-9 and TRBJ2-7, with D possibly being TRBD1 (6 bases). Germline V CDR1 and CDR2: SEHNR, FQNEAQ (reference sequence). V lost 3 bases to trimming and J lost 7 bases, with 16 bases between them. This CDR3 is 14 amino acids long. The CDR3 loop is CASSLTGRTGEQYF. The CDR3 DNA is TGTGCCAGCAGCTTGACAGGCCGAACGGGGGAGCAGTACTTC.

This chain uses TRBV11-3 with TRBJ1-3; D uncertain. CDR1 and CDR2 from the germline V gene are SGHNT and YENEEA. The CDR3 has 16 residues. Trimming left V 5 bases short and J 4 bases short, with 18 bases between. CDR3 sequence: CASSPPGLRRGNTIYF. The CDR3 DNA reads as TGTGCCAGCAGCCCCCCCGGCCTCCGGAGAGGAAACACCATATATTTT.

The count of this clonotype is one. This chain uses TRBV14 with TRBJ2-7; TRBD2 agrees at 7 bases. Germline-derived CDR1 and CDR2 are SGHDN and FVKESK. The CDR3 is 14 amino acids. J was trimmed by 6 bases and V by 4 bases; bases with no gene match: 9. CDR3 sequence reads: CASSPRMGGSEQYF. CDR3 coding DNA: TGTGCCAGCAGCCCACGTATGGGGGGGAGCGAGCAGTACTTC.

CDR3 in amino acids: CASSWNPEETQYF. The CDR3 coding sequence is TGTGCCAGCAGCTGGAACCCTGAAGAGACCCAGTACTTC. This chain uses TRBV6-1 with TRBJ2-5; D uncertain. V was pared by 6 bases and J by 3 bases, with 11 bases between. The CDR3 spans 13 residues. Germline V lookup: CDR1 MNHNS, CDR2 SASEGT.

This clonotype was seen more than once but under ten times. The chain couples TRBV19 to TRBJ1-1; 12 positions agree with TRBD1. The CDR3 is 15 residues long. Trimming removed 5 bases from V and 5 bases from J; junction bases left unmatched: 6. In germline, CDR1 is LNHDA, CDR2 SQIVND (reference sequence). The DNA for the CDR3 is TGTGCCAGTAGTCCGGGACAGGGGGCGAGGACTGAAGCTTTCTTT. Its protein product is CASSPGQGARTEAFF.

The CDR3 DNA sequence: TGCGCCAGCAGGGAGGGGCAGTTCACCGGGGAGCTGTTTTTT. This gives the protein CASREGQFTGELFF. J is TRBJ2-2 and V is TRBV10-1; maybe TRBD2 (6 bases). Germline-derived CDR1 and CDR2 are WNHNN and SYGVQD (reference sequence). V lost 6 bases, J lost 4 bases, and 12 bases lay in between. This CDR3 region has 14 residues.

The genes are TRBV4-2 and TRBJ1-2; 7 positions agree with TRBD1. V shed 4 bases and J 5 bases; nucleotides not matched to a gene: 4. Germline CDR1 and CDR2: LGHNA and YNFKEQ. CDR3 size: 13 residues. The CDR3 bases are TGTGCCAGCAGCCCAGACAGGGAGTATGGCTACACCTTC. Amino acids: CASSPDREYGYTF.

This clonotype was counted between two and nine times. The V and J genes are TRBV20-1 and TRBJ2-2; TRBD2 matches at 9 bases. This CDR3 spans 14 amino acids. The V gene end was trimmed by 4 bases and the J gene end by 3 bases; junction bases not matched to a gene: 3. CDR1 and CDR2 (germline): DFQATT, SNEGSKA (reference sequence). CDR3: CSAKTSGYTGELFF. The CDR3 DNA follows: TGCAGTGCTAAGACTAGCGGCTACACCGGGGAGCTGTTTTTT.

In this sample, this clonotype turned up once. This chain connects TRBV2 to TRBJ1-2; D is unclear. Germline V gives CDR1 SNHLY, CDR2 FYNNEI. Trimming left V 4 bases short and J 4 bases short, with 10 bases between. The CDR3 consists of 13 residues. CDR3 nucleotide sequence: TGTGCCAGCAGTGCACCCAGCATCTATGGCTACACCTTC. It is translated as CASSAPSIYGYTF.

The CDR3 sequence: CASSLAGNTEAFF. The CDR3, as DNA: TGTGCCAGCAGTTTAGCAGGGAACACTGAAGCTTTCTTT. The chain employs TRBV12-3 or TRBV12-4 and TRBJ1-1; no clear D. Trimming left V 0 bases short and J 1 base short, with 3 bases between. The CDR3 is made up of 13 amino acids.

This clonotype appeared a few times. The chain recombines TRBV7-8 with TRBJ2-3, with 11 bases that match TRBD2. This CDR3 contains 18 residues. Per germline, CDR1 SGHVS and CDR2 FQNEAQ. V trimming: 0 bases; J trimming: 2 bases; junction bases outside the gene matches: 7. Here the CDR3 reads CASSLASASGGSTDTQYF. The CDR3 nucleotides read TGTGCCAGCAGCTTAGCTTCGGCTAGCGGGGGGTCCACAGATACGCAGTATTTT. The full variable domain, with the rest looked up from reference TRBV7-8 and TRBJ2-3, is GAGVSQSPRYKVAKRGQDVALRCDPISGHVSLFWYQQALGQGPEFLTYFQNEAQLDKSGLPSDRFFAERPEGSVSTLKIQRTQQEDSAVYLCASSLASASGGSTDTQYFGPGTRLTVL.

This rearrangement joins TRBV12-3 or TRBV12-4 to TRBJ1-2, with unresolved D. V lost 0 bases and J 4 bases, leaving 12 bases between the germline ends. CDR3 length: 15 residues. The CDR3 region has the DNA TGTGCCAGCAGTTTAGCGCGGGAGGGCCTCTATGGCTACACCTTC. As protein: CASSLAREGLYGYTF.

This clonotype was seen only a few times. The V and J genes are TRBV30 and TRBJ1-1, with D tentatively TRBD1 (6 bases). Trimming left V 2 bases short and J 5 bases short, with 18 bases between. Germline loops: CDR1 GTSNPN, CDR2 SVGIG (reference sequence). The CDR3 sequence is 15 residues long. The CDR3 loop reads CAWSRFGGAGTEAFF. CDR3 DNA sequence: TGTGCCTGGAGTAGGTTTGGGGGCGCGGGGACTGAAGCTTTCTTT. The full variable domain, rest sourced from reference TRBV30 and TRBJ1-1, is SQTIHQWPATLVQPVGSPLSLECTVEGTSNPNLYWYRQAAGRGLQLLFYSVGIGQISSEVPQNLSASRPQDRQFILSSKKLLLSDSGFYLCAWSRFGGAGTEAFFGQGTRLTVV.